This TCR beta chain was retrieved from a study of response to subunit inactivated influenza vaccine. Points from the study as a whole: The authors put forward the suggestion that each seasonal influenza vaccination may bring in only a limited number of new T cells.

Ten or more counts support this clonotype. Its antigen is as yet unknown. Germline V gene data show CDR1 as SGHTA and CDR2 as FQGNSA. V was pared by 5 bases and J by 6 bases, with 20 bases between. The CDR3 loop spans 16 amino acids. MiXCR, applied by TCRdb to the RT-PCR reads, yields one record per CDR3 protein. The sample holds 560,000 or so distinct CDR3 sequences, 7.6% seen once. V and J are TRBV7-2 and TRBJ2-1; D not certain. The clonotype comes from a man aged 50-75 years who received an inactivated influenza vaccine. The specimen was PBMCs from blood, collected less than 30 months after vaccination. CDR3 protein: CASSPAGVSPANEQFF. The CDR3 DNA reads TGTGCCAGCAGCCCCGCTGGCGTTTCGCCGGCCAATGAGCAGTTCTTC.